The rows below give T cell receptor beta chains drawn from one sample of a study of blood T cell repertoires in COVID-19. TCRdb's copy holds only in-frame clones and misses some; the assay was immunoSEQ multiplex PCR. The table includes about 45,000 clones, around 86% detected once. What was sequenced was peripheral blood. These receptors were taken from a human donor in a cohort sampled during active COVID-19. The CDR3 runs from the conserved cysteine through the conserved F or W. The D gene is left open where the match is weak. Not every row has a clone size; where given, it reads once, few, many or a size class.

V gene	clone size	D gene	J gene	CDR3 protein	CDR3 DNA
TRBV7-2	.	TRBD2	TRBJ2-1	CASSSRTSGYNEQFF	TGTGCCAGCAGCTCCAGGACTAGCGGTTACAATGAGCAGTTCTTC
TRBV19	once	.	TRBJ2-7	CASSMWTDSYEQYF	TGTGCCAGTAGTATGTGGACAGATTCCTACGAGCAGTACTTC
TRBV5-8	once	.	TRBJ1-1	CASSSAGVYGEAFF	TGTGCCAGCAGCTCGGCAGGGGTGTACGGTGAAGCTTTCTTT
TRBV30	.	.	TRBJ2-7	CAWSQVTITSEQYF	TGTGCCTGGTCACAGGTTACTATAACCAGCGAGCAGTACTTC
TRBV6-5	.	.	TRBJ2-7	CASSLGSLYEQYF	TGTGCCAGCAGCCTGGGCAGCCTTTACGAGCAGTACTTC
TRBV7-8	.	TRBD1	TRBJ1-1	CASSLVSRGSNTEAFF	TGTGCCAGCAGCTTAGTGAGCAGGGGGTCGAACACTGAAGCTTTCTTT
TRBV19	.	TRBD1	TRBJ1-2	CASSTNRGDGYTF	TGTGCCAGTAGTACTAACAGGGGCGATGGCTACACCTTC
TRBV7-9	.	.	TRBJ2-7	CASSHRTALSYEQYF	TGTGCCAGCAGCCATCGGACAGCCCTCTCCTACGAGCAGTACTTC
TRBV9	.	.	TRBJ2-5	CASAPGLAAQETQYF	TGTGCCAGCGCCCCCGGGTTAGCGGCCCAAGAGACCCAGTACTTC
TRBV7-3	.	.	TRBJ2-3	CASSLTLAPTDTQYF	TGTGCCAGCAGCTTAACCCTAGCACCCACAGATACGCAGTATTTT
TRBV6-6	.	TRBD2	TRBJ2-3	CASSPGLATDTQYF	TGTGCCAGCAGCCCGGGACTAGCCACAGATACGCAGTATTTT
TRBV28	once	.	TRBJ2-3	CASSTVKDTQYF	TGTGCCAGCAGCACTGTAAAGGATACGCAGTATTTT
TRBV3-1/TRBV3-2	.	TRBD1	TRBJ2-2	CASQPGRGIGELFF	TGTGCCAGCCAACCGGGCAGGGGGATCGGGGAGCTGTTTTTT
TRBV9	.	.	TRBJ1-6	CASRAGFSNSPLHF	TGTGCCAGCCGCGCAGGGTTTAGTAATTCACCCCTCCACTTT
TRBV5-1	.	TRBD1	TRBJ1-3	CASSQGALSGNTIYF	TGCGCCAGCAGCCAGGGGGCCCTCTCTGGAAACACCATATATTTT
TRBV28	.	.	TRBJ2-7	CASSWRVPYEQYF	TGTGCCAGCAGTTGGAGGGTTCCCTACGAGCAGTACTTC
TRBV7-2	.	.	TRBJ2-5	CASSPSRAPQETQYF	TGTGCCAGCAGCCCCTCGCGGGCCCCCCAAGAGACCCAGTACTTC
TRBV19	.	TRBD2	TRBJ2-7	CASSIDRDYSYEQYF	TGTGCCAGTAGTATTGACCGGGACTACTCCTACGAGCAGTACTTC
TRBV29-1	.	.	TRBJ2-1	CSVEGGDRHNEQFF	TGCAGCGTTGAAGGCGGTGACAGGCACAATGAGCAGTTCTTC
TRBV28	.	.	TRBJ2-2	CASSSLPNTGELFF	TGTGCCAGCAGTTCACTACCTAACACCGGGGAGCTGTTTTTT
TRBV10-3	once	.	TRBJ2-2	CAIREILGLGGADTGELFF	TGTGCCATCAGAGAGATATTGGGCCTGGGGGGAGCCGACACCGGGGAGCTGTTTTTT
TRBV7-2	.	TRBD2	TRBJ2-5	CASSLAGLAGVETQYF	TGTGCCAGCAGCTTAGCCGGACTAGCGGGAGTGGAGACCCAGTACTTC
TRBV19	.	TRBD2	TRBJ2-7	CASSIRSGTYEQYF	TGTGCCAGTAGTATACGAAGCGGGACCTACGAGCAGTACTTC
TRBV19	.	.	TRBJ1-1	CASSTSGISTEAFF	TGTGCCAGTAGTACTTCAGGGATATCCACTGAAGCTTTCTTT
TRBV28	.	TRBD1	TRBJ2-6	CASSFDRDGANVLTF	TGTGCCAGCAGCTTCGACAGGGACGGGGCCAACGTCCTGACTTTC
TRBV4-1	.	TRBD2	TRBJ2-2	CASSQDLVAGGNTGELFF	TGCGCCAGCAGCCAAGATCTTGTAGCGGGAGGGAACACCGGGGAGCTGTTTTTT
TRBV28	.	.	TRBJ1-4	CASSLRDRELFF	TGTGCCAGCAGTTTACGAGACCGGGAACTGTTTTTT
TRBV7-5	.	.	TRBJ2-7	CARSLIASGSSYEQYF	TGTGCCAGAAGCTTAATTGCTAGCGGGAGCTCCTACGAGCAGTACTTC
TRBV2	.	TRBD2	TRBJ2-3	CASSDGLAGAKRGTDTQYF	TGTGCCAGCAGCGATGGACTAGCGGGAGCTAAGCGGGGCACAGATACGCAGTATTTT
TRBV5-6	.	.	TRBJ2-1	CASSLIPREQFF	TGTGCCAGCAGCTTGATCCCCAGAGAGCAGTTCTTC
TRBV10-1	.	.	TRBJ2-7	CASSVSGSYEQYF	TGCGCCAGCAGTGTTTCGGGAAGCTACGAGCAGTACTTC
TRBV29-1	.	TRBD2	TRBJ2-1	CSVSERETTYNEQFF	TGCAGCGTCTCAGAGCGGGAAACAACCTACAATGAGCAGTTCTTC
TRBV15	.	TRBD2	TRBJ2-5	CATSRDLTSGRVQETQYF	TGTGCCACCAGCAGAGATTTAACTAGCGGGAGGGTACAAGAGACCCAGTACTTC
TRBV5-1	.	.	TRBJ1-2	CASSLGRVGFGYTF	TGCGCCAGCAGCTTGGGCAGGGTAGGATTTGGCTACACCTTC
TRBV5-4	.	.	TRBJ2-2	CASSLDYRGTGELFF	TGTGCCAGCAGCTTGGACTATCGGGGGACCGGGGAGCTGTTTTTT
TRBV6-2/TRBV6-3	few	TRBD1	TRBJ2-7	CASSYYRHPSGTVYEQYF	TGTGCCAGCAGTTATTACCGGCACCCTTCCGGGACAGTTTACGAGCAGTACTTC
TRBV4-1	.	TRBD1	TRBJ1-2	CASSQAGTGRLFSF	TGCGCCAGCAGCCAAGCAGGGACAGGGCGACTCTTTTCCTTC
TRBV28	.	.	TRBJ2-5	CASSFWTNQETQYF	TGTGCCAGCAGTTTCTGGACAAATCAAGAGACCCAGTACTTC
TRBV28	.	TRBD1	TRBJ2-2	CASSSLPGTGGGTNTGELFF	TGTGCCAGCAGTTCCCTACCTGGGACAGGGGGCGGGACGAACACCGGGGAGCTGTTTTTT
TRBV10-3	.	TRBD1	TRBJ2-3	CAIGPGQRESDTQYF	TGTGCCATCGGTCCGGGACAGAGAGAATCAGATACGCAGTATTTT
TRBV11-2	.	.	TRBJ2-1	CASSKTGTNEQFF	TGTGCCAGCAGCAAGACTGGTACTAATGAGCAGTTCTTC
TRBV30	.	.	TRBJ2-7	CAWSVQRLLLRYEQYF	TGTGCCTGGAGTGTACAACGCCTACTACTCCGATACGAGCAGTACTTC
TRBV18	once	TRBD2	TRBJ2-3	CASRGDWGTDTQYF	TGTGCCAGCCGGGGGGATTGGGGCACAGATACGCAGTATTTT
TRBV4-1	.	TRBD2	TRBJ2-3	CASRDTSGSTDTQYF	TGCGCCAGCAGAGATACTAGCGGGAGCACAGATACGCAGTATTTT
TRBV27	.	TRBD1	TRBJ2-7	CASSAPGTGIYEQYF	TGTGCCAGCAGTGCACCCGGGACAGGAATCTACGAGCAGTACTTC